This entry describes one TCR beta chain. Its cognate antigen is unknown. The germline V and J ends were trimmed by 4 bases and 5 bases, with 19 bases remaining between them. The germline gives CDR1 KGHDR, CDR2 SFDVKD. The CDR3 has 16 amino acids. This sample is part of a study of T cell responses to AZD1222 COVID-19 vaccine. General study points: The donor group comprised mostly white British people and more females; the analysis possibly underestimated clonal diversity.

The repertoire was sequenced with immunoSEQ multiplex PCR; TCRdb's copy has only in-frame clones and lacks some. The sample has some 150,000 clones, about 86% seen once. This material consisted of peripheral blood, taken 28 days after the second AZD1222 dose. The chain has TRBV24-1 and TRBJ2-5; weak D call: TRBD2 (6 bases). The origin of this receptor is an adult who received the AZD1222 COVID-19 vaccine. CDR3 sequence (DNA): TGTGCCACCAGTGACCCCGAAGAGCCGGGGAGGGAGACCCAGTACTTC. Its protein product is CATSDPEEPGRETQYF.